This TCR beta chain is from a study of T cell responses to AZD1222 COVID-19 vaccine. Study results and caveats: The donor cohort was predominantly white British with a female majority, and clonal diversity may have been underestimated. Within unmutated variant regions lay the reported targets of nearly half of spike-specific TCRs. Spike-specific TCRs gained breadth and depth after people received two AZD1222 doses. CD4 TCRs linked to vaccination spanned spike, dominating at 160-218 and 743-854.

V was pared by 6 bases and J by 5 bases, with 14 bases between. Germline loops: CDR1 MNHEY, CDR2 SVGEGT. CDR3 length: 13 amino acids. TCRdb's copy holds only in-frame clones and misses some; the assay was immunoSEQ multiplex PCR. The sample holds some 160,000 clones, 90% to 95% seen once. Notes on this clone: Its antigen is unidentified.

Material: peripheral blood, obtained on day 0 of AZD1222 vaccination. V is TRBV6-2 or TRBV6-3 and J is TRBJ2-7, with a tentative D call TRBD1 (5 bases). The sequence was collected from an adult in good health. Here the CDR3 reads CASSQHRLHEQYF. The CDR3 bases are TGTGCCAGCAGCCAGCACAGGCTCCACGAGCAGTACTTC.